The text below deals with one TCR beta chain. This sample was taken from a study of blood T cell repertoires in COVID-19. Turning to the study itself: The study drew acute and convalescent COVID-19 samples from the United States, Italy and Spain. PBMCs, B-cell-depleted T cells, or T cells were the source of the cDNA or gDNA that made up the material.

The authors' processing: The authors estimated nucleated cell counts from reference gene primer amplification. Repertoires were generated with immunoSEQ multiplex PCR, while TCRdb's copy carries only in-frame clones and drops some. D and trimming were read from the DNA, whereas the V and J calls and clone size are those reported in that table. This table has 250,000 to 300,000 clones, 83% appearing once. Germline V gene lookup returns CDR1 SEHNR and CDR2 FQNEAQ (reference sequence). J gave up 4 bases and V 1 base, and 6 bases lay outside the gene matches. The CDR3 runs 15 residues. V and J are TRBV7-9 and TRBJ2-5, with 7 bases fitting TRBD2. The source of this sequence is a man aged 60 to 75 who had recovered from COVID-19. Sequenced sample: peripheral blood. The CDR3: CASSLGIVAGETQYF. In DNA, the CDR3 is TGTGCCAGCAGCTTAGGGATAGTAGCGGGAGAGACCCAGTACTTC.